One sample yielded the 13 T cell receptor beta chains listed below, sequenced in a study of T-cell reconstitution after alpha-beta-depleted transplantation in children. TCRbeta library construction was performed incorporating unique molecular identifiers. MiXCR was run by TCRdb on the PCR reads, yielding one entry per CDR3 protein. Of hundreds of thousands of distinct CDR3 sequences listed, 16% are singletons. The sample consisted of PBMCs, mostly from graft donor cells, taken 360 days after TCRalphabeta/CD19-depleted stem cell transplant. The receptors here all came from a male patient aged 2 to 10 who had a stem cell transplant for acute lymphoblastic leukemia, so the T cells may come from the graft donor.

This clonotype came up many times. The V call is TRBV5-1, the J call TRBJ2-1; D gene uncertain. Trimming removed 0 bases at V and 3 bases at J, with 4 bases between. This CDR3 spans 13 amino acids. CDR1 and CDR2 from the germline V gene are SGHRS and YFSETQ. The CDR3 here is CASSLDLYNEQFF. CDR3 bases: TGCGCCAGCAGCTTGGACCTCTACAATGAGCAGTTCTTC.

The J gene is TRBJ2-1, the V gene TRBV3-1, with 7 bases lining up with TRBD2. The CDR3 has 15 residues. Per the germline V gene, CDR1 is LGHDT and CDR2 is YNNKEL (reference sequence). Losses at the gene ends were 0 bases for V and 6 bases for J; bases not matched to a gene: 5. The CDR3 region has the DNA TGTGCCAGCAGCCAAGATCTGCCTAGCGGCAATGAGCAGTTCTTC. Translation: CASSQDLPSGNEQFF.

This clonotype was seen many times. The V and J genes are TRBV13 and TRBJ2-7; 8 bases agree with TRBD1. V gave up 5 bases and J gave up 1 base; unmatched junction bases: 13. The CDR3 extends over 17 amino acids. Germline V gene lookup returns CDR1 PRHDT and CDR2 FYEKMQ (reference sequence). The CDR3 loop is CASSPTNADRASYEQYF. The CDR3 bases are TGTGCCAGCAGCCCGACCAACGCGGACAGGGCTTCCTACGAGCAGTACTTC.

This clonotype was seen repeatedly, ten times or more. The V and J genes are TRBV15 and TRBJ2-5, with TRBD1 matching 7 bases. Germline V gives CDR1 LNHNV, CDR2 YYDKDF (reference sequence). J lost 4 bases, V lost 5 bases, and 10 bases had no gene match. The CDR3 has 15 residues. The CDR3 nucleotides read TGTGCCACCAGCGACCGGGACAGATTTGGAGAGACCCAGTACTTC. The encoded protein is CATSDRDRFGETQYF.

The V gene is TRBV2, the J gene TRBJ2-2; D may be TRBD2 (5 bases). CDR3 length equals 15 residues. V was trimmed by 3 bases and J by 4 bases, leaving 12 bases between them. Germline CDR1 and CDR2: SNHLY and FYNNEI. CDR3 coding DNA: TGTGCCAGCAGTGAGCCCTCCGAGGGCACCGGGGAGCTGTTTTTT. Its protein product is CASSEPSEGTGELFF.

The chain has TRBV7-9 and TRBJ1-1, with D possibly being TRBD1 (5 bases). Trimming removed 1 base at V and 3 bases at J, with 15 bases between. This CDR3 has 16 residues. Germline V CDR1 and CDR2: SEHNR, FQNEAQ (reference sequence). The CDR3, as DNA: TGTGCCAGCAGCTTAGGTAGGCAGGGCGTGGACACTGAAGCTTTCTTT. It codes for CASSLGRQGVDTEAFF.

This clonotype was counted a few times. The genes are TRBV30 and TRBJ2-7; no reliable D call. In germline, CDR1 is GTSNPN, CDR2 SVGIG (reference sequence). This CDR3 comprises 11 residues. Trimming shortened V by 2 bases and J by 5 bases, and 7 bases separated the two germline ends. The CDR3 spells CAWSRANEQYF. CDR3 DNA sequence: TGTGCCTGGAGTCGGGCGAACGAGCAGTACTTC.

This clonotype was seen ten or more times. The J gene is TRBJ2-1, the V gene TRBV7-9, with 8 positions matching TRBD1. The CDR3 is 15 residues long. Germline V gene sequence: CDR1 SEHNR, CDR2 FQNEAQ (reference sequence). The junction had 5 bases not matched to a gene; V was cut back by 5 bases and J by 2 bases. The DNA of the CDR3 is TGTGCCAGCAGCCCAGGGGGCCCAACCTACAATGAGCAGTTCTTC. Amino acid sequence: CASSPGGPTYNEQFF.

The chain uses TRBV20-1 and TRBJ2-3; D is possibly TRBD2 (7 bases). The CDR3 is made up of 16 amino acids. The V end was cut by 1 base, the J end by 1 base, with 15 bases between. Germline V CDR1 and CDR2: DFQATT, SNEGSKA (reference sequence). CDR3 nucleotides: TGCAGTGCTAGAGCTTTTAGGGGGGGGCGCACAGATACGCAGTATTTT. Translated, it gives CSARAFRGGRTDTQYF.

This clonotype appeared many times. J is TRBJ1-2 and V is TRBV29-1, with 9 bases fitting TRBD1. From germline, CDR1 is SQVTM and CDR2 ANQGSEA. The CDR3 is 16 amino acids. V dropped 1 base and J dropped 4; count of bases not matched to a gene: 10. The chain's CDR3 is CSVEGTGGAPRYGYTF. The DNA for the CDR3 is TGCAGCGTTGAAGGTACAGGGGGCGCTCCCCGCTATGGCTACACCTTC.

This clonotype turned up a few times. The chain is built from TRBV20-1 and TRBJ2-3; TRBD1 might be the D (6 bases). CDR3 size: 14 residues. The V and J ends lost 3 bases and 1 base respectively, with 11 bases between them. Germline CDR1 DFQATT, CDR2 SNEGSKA (reference sequence). This CDR3 is CSASGQQRTDTQYF. In DNA, the CDR3 is TGCAGTGCTAGTGGACAGCAACGCACAGATACGCAGTATTTT.

This clonotype was observed a handful of times. The chain carries TRBV25-1 and TRBJ1-2, with no clear D. Trimming left V 1 base short and J 6 bases short, with 9 bases between. The CDR3 consists of 13 residues. CDR1 and CDR2 (germline): MGHDK, SYGVNS. For the CDR3, the DNA is TGTGCCAGCAGTGAATTCGGCTCGAATGGCTACACCTTC. This translates into CASSEFGSNGYTF.

The rearrangement links TRBV18 to TRBJ1-4; no definite D call. The ends were cut back, 4 bases at V and 4 bases at J, with 10 bases in the middle. This CDR3 is built from 14 residues. From germline, CDR1 is KGHSH and CDR2 LQKENI. The CDR3 loop reads CASSLILDNEKLFF. CDR3 nucleotide sequence: TGTGCCAGCTCACTCATTCTCGATAATGAAAAACTGTTTTTT.